The 30 T cell receptor beta chains listed next were all sequenced from one sample in a study of T cell responses to AZD1222 COVID-19 vaccine. Repertoires were generated with immunoSEQ multiplex PCR, while TCRdb's copy carries only in-frame clones and drops some. The sample shows 160,000 or so clones, more than 90% of them seen only once. Source: peripheral blood, taken on day 0 of AZD1222 vaccination. The receptors come from an adult in good health.

This clone was seen a single time. In DNA, the CDR3 is TGTGCCAGCAGTTTATTTGGGACGGGGAAAAACTATGGCTACACCTTC. Translation: CASSLFGTGKNYGYTF. This chain links TRBV27 with TRBJ1-2; weak D call: TRBD1 (5 bases). The CDR3 runs 16 residues. V was trimmed by 1 base and J by 2 bases, leaving 14 bases between them. Germline CDR1 reads MNHEY; CDR2 reads SMNVEV (reference sequence).

V usage is TRBV27 and J usage is TRBJ1-1, with no clear D. Germline CDR1 is MNHEY and CDR2 is SMNVEV (reference sequence). This CDR3 has 14 amino acids. V was pared by 6 bases and J by 1 base, with 12 bases between. The DNA of the CDR3 is TGTGCCAGCAGGCCGTGGAAGGGGAACACTGAAGCTTTCTTT. As protein: CASRPWKGNTEAFF.

The DNA of the CDR3 is TGTGCCAGCAAGGTACAGGAGAGCACTGAAGCTTTCTTT. Translation gives CASKVQESTEAFF. The gene calls are TRBV12-3 or TRBV12-4 and TRBJ1-1, with D possibly matching TRBD1 (5 bases). This CDR3 has 13 amino acids. Trimming shortened V by 7 bases and J by 4 bases, and 13 bases separated the two germline ends.

This clone was detected once. The gene calls are TRBV3-1 (or the pseudogene TRBV3-2) and TRBJ2-5; possibly TRBD1 for D (5 bases). This CDR3 is 15 amino acids long. Germline CDR1 reads LGHDT; CDR2 reads YNNKEL (reference sequence). Trimming shortened V by 3 bases and J by 1 base, and 12 bases separated the two germline ends. Here the CDR3 reads CASSHPDRFQETQYF. The DNA of the CDR3 is TGTGCCAGCAGCCACCCCGACAGATTCCAAGAGACCCAGTACTTC.

This chain links TRBV7-8 with TRBJ2-7; weak D call: TRBD1 (7 bases). Germline loops: CDR1 SGHVS, CDR2 FQNEAQ. The CDR3 is made up of 15 amino acids. V was clipped by 3 bases and J by 3 bases, with 15 bases between them. In nucleotides, the CDR3 is TGTGCCAGCAGCTTGGGCGGGACAGAACACTACGAGCAGTACTTC. Encoded protein: CASSLGGTEHYEQYF.

The chain combines TRBV9 with TRBJ1-2, with D unclear. V dropped 2 bases and J dropped 2 bases, with 10 bases sitting between them. The V gene's germline CDR1 is SGDLS and CDR2 YYNGEE. The CDR3 consists of 14 residues. CDR3 nucleotide sequence: TGTGCCAGCAGCGTGCGCGAGGGAAACTATGGCTACACCTTC. Protein: CASSVREGNYGYTF.

The chain is built from TRBV7-9 and TRBJ1-1; perhaps TRBD1 as D (5 bases). This CDR3 is 15 amino acids long. Germline V gives CDR1 SEHNR, CDR2 FQNEAQ (reference sequence). V lost 2 bases to trimming and J lost 3 bases, with 13 bases between them. The CDR3 spells CASSLIQGGDTEAFF. DNA for the CDR3: TGTGCCAGCAGCTTAATCCAGGGCGGGGACACTGAAGCTTTCTTT. The variable domain in full, completed from reference TRBV7-9 and TRBJ1-1, reads DTGVSQNPRHKITKRGQNVTFRCDPISEHNRLYWYRQTLGQGPEFLTYFQNEAQLEKSRLLSDRFSAERPKGSFSTLEIQRTEQGDSAMYLCASSLIQGGDTEAFFGQGTRLTVV.

This chain uses TRBV5-4 with TRBJ2-3; D unclear. With 1 base removed from V and 1 base from J, the gap between germline ends came to 10 bases. This CDR3 has 15 residues. Germline V gene data show CDR1 as SGHNT and CDR2 as YYREEE (reference sequence). CDR3 nucleotides: TGTGCCAGCAGCTTGCGAAGGGTGGGCACAGATACGCAGTATTTT. Encoded protein: CASSLRRVGTDTQYF.

This chain joins TRBV5-1 and TRBJ1-2, with 10 bases identical to TRBD1. The CDR3 is made up of 15 amino acids. Trimming at V came to 2 bases and at J to 4 bases, leaving 5 bases not matched to a gene. Germline CDR1 and CDR2: SGHRS and YFSETQ. CDR3 DNA: TGCGCCAGCAGCTTAGGGACAGGGGACCTCTATGGCTACACCTTC. This sequence encodes CASSLGTGDLYGYTF.

This sequence joins TRBV2 and TRBJ1-1; D perhaps matches TRBD1 (5 bases). The CDR3 totals 11 residues. In germline, CDR1 is SNHLY, CDR2 FYNNEI. Trimming removed 8 bases from V and 4 bases from J, with 8 bases in between. The CDR3 region is CASPTATEAFF. CDR3 DNA: TGTGCCAGCCCGACAGCCACTGAAGCTTTCTTT.

The chain carries TRBV18 and TRBJ1-1; the match to TRBD1 covers 10 bases. CDR3 length equals 19 residues. In germline, CDR1 is KGHSH, CDR2 LQKENI. V gave up 0 bases and J gave up 2 bases; unmatched junction bases: 12. CDR3 loop: CASSPPLPGQGRFNTEAFF. The CDR3, as DNA: TGTGCCAGCTCACCACCGTTACCGGGACAGGGGCGTTTCAACACTGAAGCTTTCTTT.

This rearrangement joins TRBV3-1 (or the pseudogene TRBV3-2) to TRBJ1-2; D is unresolved. From germline, CDR1 is LGHDT and CDR2 YNNKEL (reference sequence). The germline V and J ends were trimmed by 6 bases and 8 bases, with 16 bases remaining between them. The CDR3 is made up of 13 amino acids. DNA for the CDR3: TGTGCCAGCAGACCAGCGAGGATGAGAGGCTACACCTTC. Encoded protein: CASRPARMRGYTF.

J is TRBJ2-3 and V is TRBV5-4; 7 positions match TRBD2. The V and J ends lost 0 bases and 2 bases, in that order; junction bases with no gene match: 12. The V gene's germline CDR1 is SGHNT and CDR2 YYREEE (reference sequence). CDR3 length equals 18 residues. Here the CDR3 reads CASSLGPLGGGPTDTQYF. The CDR3, as DNA: TGTGCCAGCAGCTTGGGTCCCCTCGGGGGAGGGCCCACAGATACGCAGTATTTT.

The rearrangement joins TRBV2 to TRBJ1-4; D uncertain. This CDR3 region has 15 residues. Trimming stripped 5 bases from V and 0 bases from J, with 10 bases between. The germline CDR1 and CDR2 sequences are SNHLY and FYNNEI. The CDR3 bases are TGTGCCAGCAGTTCCGGGCCTGCAACTAATGAAAAACTGTTTTTT. Translation: CASSSGPATNEKLFF.

The rearrangement uses TRBV5-8 and TRBJ1-3; D perhaps matches TRBD1 (6 bases). In germline, CDR1 is SGHTS, CDR2 YDEGEE. V lost 4 bases, J lost 1 base, and 15 bases lay in between. This CDR3 is 16 amino acids long. CDR3 sequence (DNA): TGTGCCAGCAGCACGGGCCTTAGGGGGTCTGGAAACACCATATATTTT. It specifies CASSTGLRGSGNTIYF.

The V gene is TRBV9, the J gene TRBJ2-3; D is possibly TRBD1 (6 bases). V shed 4 bases and J shed 2 bases, with 11 bases lying between them. Germline V gene sequence: CDR1 SGDLS, CDR2 YYNGEE. The CDR3 extends over 14 amino acids. The CDR3 sequence: CASSPMGATDTQYF. Here the CDR3 DNA reads TGTGCCAGCAGCCCAATGGGGGCCACAGATACGCAGTATTTT.

CDR3 in amino acids: CASTGNRGRTEAFF. The DNA for the CDR3 is TGTGCCAGCACCGGGAACAGGGGGCGGACTGAAGCTTTCTTT. V is TRBV2 and J is TRBJ1-1, with TRBD1 matching over 9 bases. With V trimmed by 7 bases and J by 5 bases, 8 bases remained unmatched. The germline V gene encodes CDR1 SNHLY and CDR2 FYNNEI. The CDR3 sequence is 14 residues long.

V gene TRBV11-2 combines with J gene TRBJ2-7; 7 nucleotides align to TRBD2. The V gene's germline CDR1 is SGHAT and CDR2 FQNNGV. V gave up 7 bases and J gave up 6 bases; unmatched junction bases: 6. This CDR3 has 12 amino acids. CDR3 residues: CASTAGVSEQYF. The CDR3 DNA reads TGTGCCAGCACCGCGGGAGTGAGCGAGCAGTACTTC.

The chain recombines TRBV19 with TRBJ1-1; 10 bases align to TRBD1. Trimming removed 5 bases from V and 4 bases from J; junction bases left unmatched: 7. Germline V gives CDR1 LNHDA, CDR2 SQIVND (reference sequence). The CDR3 sequence is 15 residues long. The CDR3 DNA is TGTGCCAGTAGTGAGACAGGGGGCGCAAGCACTGAAGCTTTCTTT. Protein product: CASSETGGASTEAFF.

J is TRBJ1-1 and V is TRBV10-1, with no clear D. Germline CDR1 and CDR2: WNHNN and SYGVQD (reference sequence). The CDR3 totals 14 residues. Trimming cost V 7 bases and J 1 base, with 13 bases left between them. This CDR3 reads CASTRDTENTEAFF. The CDR3 bases are TGCGCCAGCACCCGAGACACCGAGAACACTGAAGCTTTCTTT.

The chain combines TRBV21-1 with TRBJ2-7; the D call TRBD1 from the table was never checked on the DNA. TRBV21-1 is tagged as a pseudogene. This CDR3 has 15 amino acids. The CDR3 reads CASSNDRVHPYEQYF. In nucleotides, the CDR3 is TGTGCCAGCAGCAACGACAGGGTTCACCCCTACGAGCAGTACTTC.

With respect to this clone: Other DNA variants within this sample encode the same CDR3. The chain uses TRBV30 and TRBJ2-1, with 8 bases matching TRBD1. Germline trimming cut 0 bases from V and 4 bases from J; bases unmatched to any gene: 2. Germline assignment: CDR1 GTSNPN and CDR2 SVGIG (reference sequence). This CDR3 is built from 14 residues. In DNA form, the CDR3 reads TGTGCCTGGAGTGTAGGACAGGGTTACAATGAGCAGTTCTTC. It codes for CAWSVGQGYNEQFF.

The chain uses TRBV6-1 and TRBJ1-1; D is ambiguous. Germline CDR1 and CDR2: MNHNS and SASEGT. V was shortened by 3 bases and J by 6 bases, with 8 bases between the two germline ends. The CDR3 is 12 residues long. CDR3 DNA: TGTGCCAGCAGTGAGACGACTTCTGAAGCTTTCTTT. This codes for CASSETTSEAFF.

This clone occurred once. The chain links TRBV12-5 to TRBJ1-3; no clear D gene. Germline CDR1 and CDR2: LGHNT and FRNRAP. V dropped 6 bases and J dropped 1 base, with 19 bases sitting between them. The CDR3 runs 17 residues. The CDR3 loop is CASGNPGGILSGNTIYF. Written as DNA, the CDR3 is TGTGCTAGTGGCAATCCGGGCGGGATCCTATCTGGAAACACCATATATTTT.

The chain couples TRBV28 to TRBJ2-7, with 7 bases identical to TRBD2. Losses at the gene ends were 6 bases for V and 0 bases for J; bases not matched to a gene: 8. Germline V gene sequence: CDR1 MDHEN, CDR2 SYDVKM. The CDR3 has 15 residues. CDR3 amino acids: CASRREGSSSYEQYF. As DNA, the CDR3 is TGTGCCAGCAGGAGGGAGGGTTCAAGCTCCTACGAGCAGTACTTC.

The J gene is TRBJ2-7, the V gene TRBV5-1; 12 positions agree with TRBD1. This CDR3 comprises 20 residues. Germline V gene sequence: CDR1 SGHRS, CDR2 YFSETQ. After removal of 4 bases from V and 2 bases from J, the junction contained 19 bases not matched to a gene. The CDR3 coding sequence is TGCGCCAGCAGCCTCCCCAAAACCGGGACAGGGGGCTCGGGAACCTACGAGCAGTACTTC. It specifies CASSLPKTGTGGSGTYEQYF.

This clone has a single count. The chain combines TRBV10-3 with TRBJ2-3; D remains unclear. The V and J ends lost 0 bases and 13 bases respectively, with 14 bases between them. The germline V gene has CDR1 ENHRY and CDR2 SYGVKD. The CDR3 has 13 residues. The CDR3 region is CAISESWADEKYF. CDR3 nucleotides: TGTGCCATCAGTGAGTCCTGGGCCGATGAAAAGTATTTT.

The J gene is TRBJ1-1, the V gene TRBV6-1; 10 positions agree with TRBD1. CDR1 is MNHNS and CDR2 is SASEGT in the germline V gene. This CDR3 comprises 15 residues. The V gene end was trimmed by 1 base and the J gene end by 1 base; junction bases not matched to a gene: 0. The CDR3 sequence: CASSEGTGGNTEAFF. The CDR3 DNA is TGTGCCAGCAGTGAAGGGACAGGGGGGAACACTGAAGCTTTCTTT.

The CDR3 DNA is TGCGCCAGCAGCGCCACGGGAGGTACCTACAATGAGCAGTTCTTC. This sequence encodes CASSATGGTYNEQFF. The chain recombines TRBV5-1 with TRBJ2-1, with 7 bases identical to TRBD2. CDR1 SGHRS and CDR2 YFSETQ come from the germline V gene. V was clipped by 4 bases and J by 2 bases; unmatched bases: 6. The CDR3 extends over 15 amino acids.

This chain joins TRBV7-6 and TRBJ2-7; a weak D match, TRBD1 (5 bases). V was pared by 0 bases and J by 2 bases, with 14 bases between. Per germline, CDR1 SGHVS and CDR2 FNYEAQ. The CDR3 sequence is 16 residues long. The CDR3 region has the DNA TGTGCCAGCAGCTTAGCGTCCCCCCAGGGTACCTACGAGCAGTACTTC. Translating it yields CASSLASPQGTYEQYF.